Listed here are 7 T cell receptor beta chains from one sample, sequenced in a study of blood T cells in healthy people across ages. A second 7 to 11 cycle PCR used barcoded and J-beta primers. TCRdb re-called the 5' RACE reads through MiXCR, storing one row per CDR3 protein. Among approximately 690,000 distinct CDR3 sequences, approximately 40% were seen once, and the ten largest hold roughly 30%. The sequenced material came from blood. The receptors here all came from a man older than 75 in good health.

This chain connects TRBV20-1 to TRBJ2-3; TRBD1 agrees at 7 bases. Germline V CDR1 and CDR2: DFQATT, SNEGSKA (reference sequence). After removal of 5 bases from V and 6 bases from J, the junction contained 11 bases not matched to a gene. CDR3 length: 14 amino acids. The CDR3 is CSAPRGQVQDTQYF. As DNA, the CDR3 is TGCAGTGCTCCGAGGGGGCAGGTGCAGGATACGCAGTATTTT.

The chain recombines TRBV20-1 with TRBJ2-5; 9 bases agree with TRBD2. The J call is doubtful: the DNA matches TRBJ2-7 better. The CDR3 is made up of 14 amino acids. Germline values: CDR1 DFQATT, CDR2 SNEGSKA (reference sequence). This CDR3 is CSARRTSEDYEQYF. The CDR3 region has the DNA TGCAGTGCTAGACGGACTAGCGAGGACTACGAGCAGTACTTC.

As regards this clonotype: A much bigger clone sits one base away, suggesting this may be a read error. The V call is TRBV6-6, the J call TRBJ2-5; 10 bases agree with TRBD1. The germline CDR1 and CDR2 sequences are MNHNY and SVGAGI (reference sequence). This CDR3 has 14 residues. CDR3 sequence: CAGSRGQGEETQYF. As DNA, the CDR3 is TGTGCCGGCAGTCGAGGACAGGGGGAAGAGACCCAGTACTTC.

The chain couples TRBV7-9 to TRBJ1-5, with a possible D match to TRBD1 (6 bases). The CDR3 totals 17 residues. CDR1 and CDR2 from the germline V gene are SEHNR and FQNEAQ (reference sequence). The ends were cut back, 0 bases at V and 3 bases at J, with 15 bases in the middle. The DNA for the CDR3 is TGTGCCAGCAGCTTAGCGCTTGGGGGGCAAGCCAATCAGCCCCAGCATTTT. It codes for CASSLALGGQANQPQHF.

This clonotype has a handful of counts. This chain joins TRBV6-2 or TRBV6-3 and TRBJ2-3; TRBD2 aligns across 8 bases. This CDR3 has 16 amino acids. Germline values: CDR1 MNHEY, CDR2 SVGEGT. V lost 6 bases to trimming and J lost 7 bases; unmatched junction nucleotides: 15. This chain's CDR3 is CASSTGGTTRLNTQYF. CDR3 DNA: TGTGCCAGCAGCACGGGGGGGACTACCCGCTTGAATACGCAGTATTTT.

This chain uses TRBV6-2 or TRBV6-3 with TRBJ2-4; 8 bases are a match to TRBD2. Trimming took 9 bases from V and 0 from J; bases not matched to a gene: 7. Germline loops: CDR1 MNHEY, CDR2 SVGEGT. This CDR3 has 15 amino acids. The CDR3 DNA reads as TGTGCCAGTTCGGGGGGGGGAATAGCCAAAAACATTCAGTACTTC. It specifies CASSGGGIAKNIQYF.

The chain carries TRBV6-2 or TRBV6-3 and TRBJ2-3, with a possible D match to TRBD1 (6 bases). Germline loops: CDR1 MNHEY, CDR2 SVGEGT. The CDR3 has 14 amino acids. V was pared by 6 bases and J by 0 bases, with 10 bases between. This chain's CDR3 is CASRLTGSTDTQYF. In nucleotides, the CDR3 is TGTGCCAGCAGACTTACAGGGAGCACAGATACGCAGTATTTT.